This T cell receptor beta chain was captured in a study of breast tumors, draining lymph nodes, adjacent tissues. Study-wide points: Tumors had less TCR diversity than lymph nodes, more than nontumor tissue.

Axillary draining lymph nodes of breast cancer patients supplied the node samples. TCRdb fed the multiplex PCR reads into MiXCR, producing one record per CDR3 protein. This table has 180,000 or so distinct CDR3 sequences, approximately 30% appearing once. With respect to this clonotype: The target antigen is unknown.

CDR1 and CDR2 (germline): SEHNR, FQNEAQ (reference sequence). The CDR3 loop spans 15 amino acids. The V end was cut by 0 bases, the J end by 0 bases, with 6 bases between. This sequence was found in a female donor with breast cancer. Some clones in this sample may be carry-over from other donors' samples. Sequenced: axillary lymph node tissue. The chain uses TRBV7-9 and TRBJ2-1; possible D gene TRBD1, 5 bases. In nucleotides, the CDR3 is TGTGCCAGCAGCTTAGCCCAGGGCTCCTACAATGAGCAGTTCTTC. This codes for CASSLAQGSYNEQFF.